Below, 18 T cell receptor beta chains from the same sample are listed, as sequenced in a study of control samples from healthy donors and cancer patients. The protocol was immunoSEQ multiplex PCR, while the TCRdb copy is restricted to in-frame clones and leaves out a portion. Of tens of thousands of clones in the sample, over 90% are singletons; the top ten hold roughly a quarter. Sequencing input: PBMCs. These receptors were obtained from a woman in her 50s with head and neck cancer.

This chain joins TRBV6-5 and TRBJ1-2; D is unresolved. V was pared by 8 bases and J by 8 bases, with 15 bases between. The germline V gene encodes CDR1 MNHEY and CDR2 SVGAGI. This CDR3 is built from 12 residues. CDR3 sequence reads: CASDEVKWGYTF. In DNA form, the CDR3 reads TGTGCCAGCGACGAAGTGAAGTGGGGCTACACCTTC.

This chain joins TRBV7-2 and TRBJ2-7, with D possibly being TRBD2 (7 bases). In germline, CDR1 is SGHTA, CDR2 FQGNSA. Trimming pared 1 base from V and 0 bases from J, leaving 10 bases between. The CDR3 has 15 residues. The CDR3 here is CASSLGRGLSYEQYF. The CDR3, as DNA: TGTGCCAGCAGCTTAGGGCGGGGGCTCTCCTACGAGCAGTACTTC.

The chain joins TRBV10-3 to TRBJ2-1, with TRBD2 as a possible D gene (5 bases). CDR1 and CDR2 (germline): ENHRY, SYGVKD. The CDR3 totals 17 residues. Trimming removed 0 bases from V and 3 bases from J, with 15 bases in between. The CDR3 coding sequence is TGTGCCATCAGTGAGTCGGAACAGAGCCGGGACTACAATGAGCAGTTCTTC. Translating it yields CAISESEQSRDYNEQFF.

The chain links TRBV19 to TRBJ2-3, with a weak D call TRBD1 (5 bases). V was pared by 5 bases and J by 1 base, with 16 bases between. Germline-derived CDR1 and CDR2 are LNHDA and SQIVND (reference sequence). CDR3 length equals 16 residues. The CDR3 DNA is TGTGCCAGTAGTCCAACATCAGGGTACGGCACAGATACGCAGTATTTT. Encoded protein: CASSPTSGYGTDTQYF.

The J gene is TRBJ1-4, the V gene TRBV9; a possible D gene is TRBD1 (5 bases). Trimming pared 2 bases from V and 5 bases from J, leaving 10 bases between. Germline CDR1 is SGDLS and CDR2 is YYNGEE. This CDR3 contains 14 residues. The CDR3 protein is CASSVAGNNEKLFF. Written as DNA, the CDR3 is TGTGCCAGCAGCGTTGCAGGGAACAATGAAAAACTGTTTTTT. Full variable domain (rest looked up from reference TRBV9 and TRBJ1-4): DSGVTQTPKHLITATGQRVTLRCSPRSGDLSVYWYQQSLDQGLQFLIQYYNGEERAKGNILERFSAQQFPDLHSELNLSSLELGDSALYFCASSVAGNNEKLFFGSGTQLSVL.

In DNA, the CDR3 is TGTGCCAGCAGCTTGGGAAGGGGGGCAGGGACTGAAGCTTTCTTT. Translated, it gives CASSLGRGAGTEAFF. The rearrangement uses TRBV5-6 and TRBJ1-1; D perhaps matches TRBD1 (6 bases). V was clipped by 0 bases and J by 5 bases, with 14 bases between them. The CDR3 has 15 residues. Per the germline V gene, CDR1 is SGHDT and CDR2 is YYEEEE.

The chain has TRBV19 and TRBJ2-7; the match to TRBD1 covers 9 bases. The CDR3 has 14 amino acids. Trimming took 3 bases from V and 6 from J; bases not matched to a gene: 6. Germline V gives CDR1 LNHDA, CDR2 SQIVND (reference sequence). CDR3 nucleotide sequence: TGTGCCAGTAGTATGTCTAGGACAGGGGTCGAGCAGTACTTC. It translates to CASSMSRTGVEQYF.

The genes are TRBV6-5 and TRBJ2-7, with 7 bases identical to TRBD2. The junction had 13 bases not matched to a gene; V was cut back by 4 bases and J by 7 bases. This CDR3 spans 15 amino acids. Germline V CDR1 and CDR2: MNHEY, SVGAGI. CDR3 sequence: CASSWVRAGEGEQYF. CDR3 in DNA: TGTGCCAGCAGTTGGGTTAGGGCGGGAGAGGGAGAGCAGTACTTC.

This chain uses TRBV2 with TRBJ2-5; D is unresolved. From germline, CDR1 is SNHLY and CDR2 FYNNEI. This CDR3 is built from 13 residues. V lost 6 bases, J lost 4 bases, and 12 bases lay in between. CDR3: CASRINLGETQYF. DNA for the CDR3: TGTGCCAGCAGGATAAACTTAGGAGAGACCCAGTACTTC.

This clone was observed a single time. The chain carries TRBV6-1 and TRBJ2-3; 8 bases are shared with TRBD2. Germline CDR1 is MNHNS and CDR2 is SASEGT. The CDR3 spans 17 residues. With V trimmed by 1 base and J by 0 bases, 6 bases remained unmatched. CDR3 residues: CASSEGWASGSTDTQYF. The DNA of the CDR3 is TGTGCCAGCAGTGAAGGGTGGGCTAGCGGGAGCACAGATACGCAGTATTTT.

This clone was observed a single time. This chain links TRBV3-1 (or the pseudogene TRBV3-2) with TRBJ2-7, with D perhaps TRBD2 (5 bases). The CDR3 spans 14 residues. The germline CDR1 and CDR2 sequences are LGHDT and YNNKEL (reference sequence). The V end was cut by 3 bases, the J end by 5 bases, with 14 bases between. DNA of the CDR3: TGTGCCAGCAGCCATGAGAGGGTCCCACACGAGCAGTACTTC. Its protein is CASSHERVPHEQYF.

V is TRBV7-2 and J is TRBJ1-5; 7 bases agree with TRBD1. Germline V gives CDR1 SGHTA, CDR2 FQGNSA. This CDR3 comprises 15 residues. Losses at the gene ends were 1 base for V and 4 bases for J; bases not matched to a gene: 4. The CDR3 loop reads CASSLDRGSNQPQHF. For the CDR3, the DNA is TGTGCCAGCAGCTTAGACAGGGGCTCGAATCAGCCCCAGCATTTT.

The rearrangement joins TRBV10-2 to TRBJ2-5, with 10 bases identical to TRBD2. CDR1 is WSHSY and CDR2 is SAAADI in the germline V gene. V dropped 1 base and J dropped 7; count of bases not matched to a gene: 9. The CDR3 sequence is 16 residues long. The CDR3 here is CASSEFSSGGWGTQYF. CDR3 coding DNA: TGCGCCAGCAGTGAGTTTTCTAGCGGGGGATGGGGGACCCAGTACTTC.

Of note for this clone: The sample holds other DNA sequences that translate to the same CDR3. V is TRBV30 and J is TRBJ1-1; D is possibly TRBD1 (6 bases). This CDR3 is 15 amino acids long. Trimming cost V 4 bases and J 0 bases, with 15 bases left between them. CDR1 is GTSNPN and CDR2 is SVGIG in the germline V gene (reference sequence). The CDR3 sequence is CAWTVGQRVNTEAFF. CDR3 DNA sequence: TGTGCCTGGACCGTCGGACAGCGAGTGAACACTGAAGCTTTCTTT.

The chain has TRBV19 and TRBJ2-7; D unresolved. Trimming stripped 5 bases from V and 0 bases from J, with 11 bases between. Germline-derived CDR1 and CDR2 are LNHDA and SQIVND (reference sequence). The CDR3 extends over 14 amino acids. CDR3 in amino acids: CASSSDWVSYEQYF. DNA for the CDR3: TGTGCCAGTAGTTCCGACTGGGTCTCCTACGAGCAGTACTTC.

This chain uses TRBV5-1 with TRBJ1-1; D is undetermined. Germline V CDR1 and CDR2: SGHRS, YFSETQ. With 4 bases removed from V and 3 bases from J, the gap between germline ends came to 16 bases. This CDR3 spans 15 amino acids. CDR3 bases: TGCGCCAGCAGCCTTGGGTGGGAGAGGGACACTGAAGCTTTCTTT. Residues: CASSLGWERDTEAFF.

The chain carries TRBV7-2 and TRBJ2-2, with D maybe TRBD2 (6 bases). Looked up from germline, CDR1 is SGHTA and CDR2 is FQGNSA. Trimming left V 1 base short and J 4 bases short, with 10 bases between. The CDR3 has 15 amino acids. For the CDR3, the DNA is TGTGCCAGCAGCTTAGGGCTAGCGACCACCGGGGAGCTGTTTTTT. Its protein is CASSLGLATTGELFF. Full variable domain (remainder filled in from reference TRBV7-2 and TRBJ2-2): GAGVSQSPSNKVTEKGKDVELRCDPISGHTALYWYRQSLGQGLEFLIYFQGNSAPDKSGLPSDRFSAERTGGSVSTLTIQRTQQEDSAVYLCASSLGLATTGELFFGEGSRLTVL.

V gene TRBV19 combines with J gene TRBJ2-1; D unclear. This CDR3 comprises 17 residues. CDR1 is LNHDA, CDR2 SQIVND, per germline (reference sequence). V was shortened by 5 bases and J by 1 base, with 18 bases between the two germline ends. The CDR3 loop reads CASSPRTVSRSYNEQFF. The CDR3 region has the DNA TGTGCCAGTAGTCCCAGGACGGTCTCTAGATCCTACAATGAGCAGTTCTTC.